One sample yielded the 10 T cell receptor beta chains listed below, sequenced in a study of monozygotic twins with cystic fibrosis. Measured with immunoSEQ multiplex PCR; TCRdb has only the in-frame clones, and not every one. The table has about 22,000 clones, around 87% seen once; the top ten hold less than 1.5%. Sample: blood. Receptor source: a woman younger than 45 with cystic fibrosis.

The V gene is TRBV4-3, the J gene TRBJ2-7; TRBD1 matches 12 bases. This CDR3 region has 16 residues. V trimming: 1 base; J trimming: 6 bases; junction bases outside the gene matches: 7. Germline assignment: CDR1 LGHNA and CDR2 YSLEER. CDR3 coding DNA: TGCGCCAGCAGCCAAGTCCTCGGGACAGGGGGCTCCGAGCAGTACTTC. Its translation: CASSQVLGTGGSEQYF.

The CDR3 spells CASSQDLASGENTGELFF. The CDR3 nucleotides read TGCGCCAGCAGCCAAGATCTGGCTAGCGGGGAGAACACCGGGGAGCTGTTTTTT. The chain is built from TRBV4-3 and TRBJ2-2; 9 bases line up with TRBD2. Germline CDR1 is LGHNA and CDR2 is YSLEER. J gave up 1 base and V 0 bases, and 6 bases lay outside the gene matches. The CDR3 has 18 residues.

The gene calls are TRBV6-5 and TRBJ1-1; 7 bases align to TRBD1. Per the germline V gene, CDR1 is MNHEY and CDR2 is SVGAGI. The trim removed 6 bases at V and 1 base at J, leaving 5 bases unmatched. This CDR3 region has 14 residues. CDR3 DNA: TGTGCCAGCAGCATAGGGACAGCGAACACTGAAGCTTTCTTT. Protein product: CASSIGTANTEAFF.

The J gene is TRBJ1-1, the V gene TRBV2; D ambiguous. Germline assignment: CDR1 SNHLY and CDR2 FYNNEI. This CDR3 comprises 13 residues. Trimming took 5 bases from V and 2 from J, leaving 9 bases between them. CDR3 sequence: CASSQPGNTEAFF. In DNA form, the CDR3 reads TGTGCCAGCAGTCAACCGGGCAACACTGAAGCTTTCTTT.

The chain is built from TRBV18 and TRBJ2-5; TRBD2 aligns across 7 bases. The CDR3 loop spans 16 amino acids. With V trimmed by 3 bases and J by 1 base, 8 bases remained unmatched. CDR1 is KGHSH, CDR2 LQKENI, per germline. CDR3 amino acids: CASSPFPPGGQETQYF. In DNA, the CDR3 is TGTGCCAGCTCACCTTTCCCTCCGGGGGGCCAAGAGACCCAGTACTTC.

The chain combines TRBV27 with TRBJ2-7; the D gene is possibly TRBD1 (5 bases). V was shortened by 5 bases and J by 5 bases, with 10 bases between the two germline ends. The CDR3 covers 12 residues. Germline CDR1 MNHEY, CDR2 SMNVEV (reference sequence). For the CDR3, the DNA is TGTGCCAGCAGTCTTAGGGGCCACGAGCAGTACTTC. This sequence encodes CASSLRGHEQYF.

The CDR3 nucleotides read TGCGCCAGCAGCGTCGACAGGGACGAGCAGTACTTC. Protein product: CASSVDRDEQYF. This chain uses TRBV5-1 with TRBJ2-7; 7 positions agree with TRBD1. After removal of 4 bases from V and 5 bases from J, the junction contained 3 bases not matched to a gene. Germline V CDR1 and CDR2: SGHRS, YFSETQ. The CDR3 loop spans 12 amino acids. Combining the CDR3 with reference TRBV5-1 and TRBJ2-7 gives the whole variable domain KAGVTQTPRYLIKTRGQQVTLSCSPISGHRSVSWYQQTPGQGLQFLFEYFSETQRNKGNFPGRFSGRQFSNSRSEMNVSTLELGDSALYLCASSVDRDEQYFGPGTRLTVT.

This chain connects TRBV27 to TRBJ2-7; D gene ambiguous. The V gene's germline CDR1 is MNHEY and CDR2 SMNVEV (reference sequence). Trimming took off 3 bases at V and 1 base at J, with 19 bases between the two ends. This CDR3 has 17 amino acids. CDR3 DNA sequence: TGTGCCAGCAGTTTCCCTACTACTTTGGAGATTTCCTACGAGCAGTACTTC. Its protein is CASSFPTTLEISYEQYF.

Only a few counts were recorded for this clone. The J gene is TRBJ1-2, the V gene TRBV2; 8 bases fit TRBD1. CDR1 is SNHLY and CDR2 is FYNNEI in the germline V gene. The CDR3 sequence is 16 residues long. V was clipped by 10 bases and J by 1 base; unmatched bases: 14. The DNA of the CDR3 is TGTGCCATTTCTGAAGAGGGGACAGGACGTAACTATGGCTACACCTTC. It translates to CAISEEGTGRNYGYTF.

V gene TRBV11-2 combines with J gene TRBJ2-7, with a weak D call TRBD2 (6 bases). The V end was cut by 1 base, the J end by 1 base, with 14 bases between. Germline V CDR1 and CDR2: SGHAT, FQNNGV. CDR3 length: 16 amino acids. CDR3 sequence reads: CASSLATGVGSYEQYF. The CDR3 region has the DNA TGTGCCAGCAGCTTAGCCACGGGGGTAGGGTCCTACGAGCAGTACTTC.